Presented here are 15 T cell receptor beta chains from one specimen sequenced in a study of blood T cell repertoires in COVID-19 (dated by TCRdb to 2018 to 2020). The protocol used for the library was the immunoSEQ multiplex PCR assay. TCRdb retrieved this table from immuneACCESS and kept in-frame rearrangements only. Not all clones are present; in checked studies, unresolved V genes account for under half, and no reason is known for the remainder. The sample table holds 360,000 or so clones, of which 89% were seen once. The top ten clones comprise about 1.8% of the sample. Sequenced: PBMCs or T cells enriched from blood (not recorded which). The receptors stem from a woman aged 25 to 45 who had recovered from COVID-19.

J is TRBJ2-7 and V is TRBV5-1; D perhaps matches TRBD1 (5 bases). The germline V gene encodes CDR1 SGHRS and CDR2 YFSETQ. The CDR3 length is 13 residues. V shed 7 bases and J shed 2 bases, with 13 bases lying between them. CDR3 coding DNA: TGCGCCAGCGGACCAGGGATCACCTACGAGCAGTACTTC. It translates to CASGPGITYEQYF.

V is TRBV28 and J is TRBJ1-5, with 7 bases aligning to TRBD1. There are 14 residues in the CDR3. Germline CDR1 MDHEN, CDR2 SYDVKM. The J segment lost 5 bases and the V segment lost 2 bases, leaving 3 bases of the junction unmatched. The CDR3 DNA reads as TGTGCCAGCAGTTTAGCTACAGGGGATCAGCCCCAGCATTTT. Translating gives CASSLATGDQPQHF.

The gene calls are TRBV19 and TRBJ1-5; 11 positions match TRBD1. Germline V lookup: CDR1 LNHDA, CDR2 SQIVND (reference sequence). The CDR3 length is 16 residues. The trim removed 11 bases at V and 4 bases at J, leaving 13 bases unmatched. The CDR3 bases are TGTGCCTCCCTGGACCTAGGGACAGGGGGAAATCAGCCCCAGCATTTT. Residues: CASLDLGTGGNQPQHF.

In its sample, this clone was seen a few times. The gene calls are TRBV2 and TRBJ2-7; the match to TRBD2 covers 7 bases. Looked up from germline, CDR1 is SNHLY and CDR2 is FYNNEI. This CDR3 contains 13 residues. The V segment lost 7 bases and the J segment 3 bases; nucleotides outside the gene matches: 6. CDR3 region: CASTGRRGYEQYF. CDR3 coding DNA: TGTGCCAGCACCGGGAGGCGAGGCTACGAGCAGTACTTC.

This CDR3 reads CASSPGHSISNQPQHF. The CDR3 coding sequence is TGTGCCAGCAGCCCGGGACACTCGATTAGCAATCAGCCCCAGCATTTT. J is TRBJ1-5 and V is TRBV7-9; the D gene is possibly TRBD1 (6 bases). The germline V and J ends were trimmed by 5 bases and 0 bases, with 14 bases remaining between them. The germline gives CDR1 SEHNR, CDR2 FQNEAQ (reference sequence). There are 16 residues in the CDR3.

The rearrangement links TRBV27 to TRBJ2-5, with D unclear. The length of the CDR3 is 16 residues. V was pared by 4 bases and J by 1 base, with 16 bases between. Germline assignment: CDR1 MNHEY and CDR2 SMNVEV (reference sequence). CDR3 bases: TGTGCCAGCAGTTCCACCACTTACAGTAGCCAAGAGACCCAGTACTTC. Amino acids: CASSSTTYSSQETQYF.

The CDR3 sequence is CASSDRRRLSYEQYF. The CDR3 nucleotides read TGTGCCAGCAGTGACCGAAGAAGACTCTCCTACGAGCAGTACTTC. The chain uses TRBV6-1 and TRBJ2-7; no clear D gene. CDR3 length equals 15 residues. Germline loops: CDR1 MNHNS, CDR2 SASEGT. V was cut by 3 bases and J by 0 bases, with 12 bases left in between.

The chain is built from TRBV30 and TRBJ1-5; D is perhaps TRBD1 (5 bases). There are 16 residues in the CDR3. Germline V gene lookup returns CDR1 GTSNPN and CDR2 SVGIG (reference sequence). The ends were cut back, 2 bases at V and 2 bases at J, with 16 bases in the middle. Written as DNA, the CDR3 is TGTGCCTGGAGTTTAGGGAACCCCAGGGGCAATCAGCCCCAGCATTTT. Its translation: CAWSLGNPRGNQPQHF.

The chain links TRBV18 to TRBJ2-5; tentatively, D is TRBD1 (5 bases). Germline assignment: CDR1 KGHSH and CDR2 LQKENI. The CDR3 runs 14 residues. The V end was cut by 0 bases, the J end by 5 bases, with 10 bases between. DNA of the CDR3: TGTGCCAGCTCACCACCGCAGGGCTTCGAGACCCAGTACTTC. Translating gives CASSPPQGFETQYF.

The J gene is TRBJ1-6, the V gene TRBV13; D gene ambiguous. The length of the CDR3 is 16 residues. The germline CDR1 and CDR2 sequences are PRHDT and FYEKMQ (reference sequence). Trimming shortened V by 7 bases and J by 0 bases, and 13 bases separated the two germline ends. The CDR3 region is CASTPAGSSYNSPLHF. CDR3 nucleotides: TGTGCCAGCACCCCCGCGGGGAGCTCCTATAATTCACCCCTCCACTTT.

The count of this clone is one. The genes are TRBV6-5 and TRBJ1-6; 8 nucleotides match TRBD1. The CDR3 covers 14 residues. V was clipped by 6 bases and J by 10 bases; unmatched bases: 8. The germline CDR1 and CDR2 sequences are MNHEY and SVGAGI. The DNA of the CDR3 is TGTGCCAGCAGCACCGACAGGGGTGGATCACCCCTCCACTTT. It specifies CASSTDRGGSPLHF.

The chain uses TRBV7-9 and TRBJ2-7; D gene ambiguous. CDR3 size: 16 residues. Trimming removed 7 bases from V and 0 bases from J, with 19 bases in between. The germline CDR1 and CDR2 sequences are SEHNR and FQNEAQ (reference sequence). The CDR3 sequence: CASIPSAVALSYEQYF. The CDR3 DNA sequence: TGTGCCAGCATCCCCTCGGCAGTAGCCCTCTCCTACGAGCAGTACTTC.

The V and J genes are TRBV18 and TRBJ1-5; a possible D gene is TRBD1 (5 bases). This CDR3 spans 13 amino acids. The germline V and J ends were trimmed by 7 bases and 1 base, with 8 bases remaining between them. The germline gives CDR1 KGHSH, CDR2 LQKENI. CDR3 DNA: TGTGCCAGCTGGGAGGGGAGCAATCAGCCCCAGCATTTT. Translating gives CASWEGSNQPQHF.

This CDR3 reads CVSSLIVNQPQHF. DNA of the CDR3: TGTGTTTCTTCATTGATAGTCAACCAGCCCCAGCATTTT. The chain carries TRBV27 and TRBJ1-5, with D unclear. In germline, CDR1 is MNHEY, CDR2 SMNVEV (reference sequence). This CDR3 spans 13 amino acids.

This clone was detected once. V usage is TRBV5-1 and J usage is TRBJ2-1; the match to TRBD2 covers 13 bases. V was clipped by 3 bases and J by 1 base; unmatched bases: 4. From germline, CDR1 is SGHRS and CDR2 YFSETQ. The CDR3 totals 17 residues. The CDR3 DNA reads TGCGCCAGCAGCTCAAGGACTAGCGGGAGTTCCTACAATGAGCAGTTCTTC. It yields the protein CASSSRTSGSSYNEQFF.